The 22 T cell receptor beta chains below come from one sample, sequenced in a study of regulatory T cells in long-lasting Graves disease. Sample time point: newly diagnosed GD, antithyroid drugs for less than 3 months. Extracted PBMC RNA gave rise to the TCR library. iRepertoire HTBI primers and Arm-PCR of CDR3 regions built TCR beta libraries. TCRdb recomputed calls from the multiplex PCR reads with MiXCR, one row per CDR3 protein. The data show hundreds of thousands of distinct CDR3 sequences, roughly 16% seen once. The sample also formed part of further work on T cells in Graves' hyperthyroidism and ophthalmopathy.

The sample consisted of peripheral blood mononuclear cells (PBMCs), taken at new diagnosis, from a patient treated with antithyroid drugs. The origin of the receptors is a man between 18 and 35 years old with Graves disease.

J is TRBJ1-3 and V is TRBV12-3 or TRBV12-4, with D perhaps matching TRBD1 (5 bases). CDR3 length: 13 amino acids. Trimming pared 3 bases from V and 2 bases from J, leaving 5 bases between. The chain's CDR3 is CASSLGAGNTIYF. CDR3 bases: TGTGCCAGCAGTTTGGGGGCTGGAAACACCATATATTTT.

Many counts were recorded for this clonotype. The rearrangement links TRBV7-3 to TRBJ2-1, with 9 positions matching TRBD2. The CDR3 covers 16 residues. J was trimmed by 6 bases and V by 4 bases; bases with no gene match: 10. Germline CDR1 SGHTA, CDR2 FQGTGA. CDR3 nucleotide sequence: TGTGCCAGCAGCTCCCAGGGACTAGCCTACGCCAATGAGCAGTTCTTC. It encodes CASSSQGLAYANEQFF.

This clonotype was counted between two and nine times. This sequence joins TRBV5-1 and TRBJ2-5, with D tentatively TRBD2 (6 bases). Trimming took off 4 bases at V and 7 bases at J, with 20 bases between the two ends. CDR1 is SGHRS, CDR2 YFSETQ, per germline. CDR3 length: 15 amino acids. CDR3 sequence (DNA): TGCGCCAGCAGCCCTGGAGGGACCCTTAAAGGGACCCAGTACTTC. Translated: CASSPGGTLKGTQYF.

This clonotype occurred many times. The chain has TRBV12-3 or TRBV12-4 and TRBJ2-1, with TRBD2 matching over 9 bases. Trimming cost V 5 bases and J 2 bases; bases outside gene matches: 4. The CDR3 contains 15 residues. CDR3 in DNA: TGTGCCAGCAGTCCAACTAGCGGGCCCTACAATGAGCAGTTCTTC. Translated, it gives CASSPTSGPYNEQFF.

CDR3 DNA: TGTGCCTGGAGTAATGCCGGGGAGCTGTTTTTT. Translated: CAWSNAGELFF. The chain carries TRBV30 and TRBJ2-2; D unclear. Trimming removed 2 bases at V and 6 bases at J, with 4 bases between. CDR1 GTSNPN and CDR2 SVGIG come from the germline V gene (reference sequence). The CDR3 consists of 11 residues.

This clonotype was seen many times. This rearrangement joins TRBV12-3 or TRBV12-4 to TRBJ2-1; 10 bases are a match to TRBD2. The trim removed 8 bases at V and 8 bases at J, leaving 9 bases unmatched. This CDR3 contains 14 residues. DNA of the CDR3: TGTGCCAGCTGGGCTAGCGGGAGATCGGATGAGCAGTTCTTC. Its translation: CASWASGRSDEQFF.

The table lists this clonotype with a few counts. V and J are TRBV30 and TRBJ2-3; 7 nucleotides align to TRBD2. Trimming took 3 bases from V and 6 from J; bases not matched to a gene: 9. CDR1 and CDR2 (germline): GTSNPN, SVGIG (reference sequence). The CDR3 loop spans 14 amino acids. CDR3 amino acids: CAWRSSGSKDTQYF. The CDR3, as DNA: TGTGCCTGGAGGTCTAGCGGATCTAAGGATACGCAGTATTTT.

The genes are TRBV27 and TRBJ1-2, with 9 nucleotides matching TRBD1. The CDR3 length is 14 residues. With V trimmed by 8 bases and J by 6 bases, 10 bases remained unmatched. Per the germline V gene, CDR1 is MNHEY and CDR2 is SMNVEV (reference sequence). This chain's CDR3 is CASAAWDRVNGYTF. The CDR3 DNA reads TGTGCCAGCGCCGCATGGGACAGGGTCAATGGCTACACCTTC.

This clonotype was seen a few times. This chain uses TRBV7-3 with TRBJ2-3; D uncertain. Germline loops: CDR1 SGHTA, CDR2 FQGTGA. This CDR3 has 16 residues. V dropped 1 base and J dropped 3 bases, with 14 bases sitting between them. The CDR3 sequence: CASSLRVNSGTDTQYF. DNA for the CDR3: TGTGCCAGCAGCTTAAGGGTTAACTCTGGGACAGATACGCAGTATTTT.

This clonotype was counted once. Since a much larger clone is just one base distant, this may be a read error. The J gene is TRBJ2-1, the V gene TRBV6-1; 7 positions match TRBD2. CDR1 MNHNS and CDR2 SASEGT come from the germline V gene. This CDR3 is 16 amino acids long. Losses at the gene ends were 0 bases for V and 3 bases for J; bases not matched to a gene: 5. The CDR3 loop is CASSEALGGGYNEQFF. In DNA form, the CDR3 reads TGTGCCAGCAGTGAAGCCCTCGGCGGGGGCTACAATGAGCAGTTCTTC.

Comments on this clonotype: An end of the junction differs from the germline gene, which may be a read error. The J gene is TRBJ2-7, the V gene TRBV10-3; 8 nucleotides agree with TRBD2. The CDR3 is made up of 13 amino acids. Germline CDR1 and CDR2: ENHRY and SYGVKD. The CDR3 loop reads CAISGSGSYEQHF. The CDR3 DNA sequence: TGTGCCATCAGTGGGAGCGGGAGCTACGAGCAGCACTTC.

V gene TRBV9 combines with J gene TRBJ2-3; the D gene is possibly TRBD2 (6 bases). The germline V and J ends were trimmed by 7 bases and 1 base, with 16 bases remaining between them. The length of the CDR3 is 15 residues. The germline gives CDR1 SGDLS, CDR2 YYNGEE. The CDR3 DNA is TGTGCCAGCGGCTATAGCGGTACGGGCACAGATACGCAGTATTTT. Translated, it gives CASGYSGTGTDTQYF. Full variable domain (remainder filled in from reference TRBV9 and TRBJ2-3): DSGVTQTPKHLITATGQRVTLRCSPRSGDLSVYWYQQSLDQGLQFLIQYYNGEERAKGNILERFSAQQFPDLHSELNLSSLELGDSALYFCASGYSGTGTDTQYFGPGTRLTVL.

The chain combines TRBV7-3 with TRBJ2-2, with D possibly TRBD2 on 5 matching bases. The V end lost 5 bases, the J end lost 0 bases, and 16 bases lay between the germline ends. The CDR3 runs to 17 residues. The germline V gene encodes CDR1 SGHTA and CDR2 FQGTGA. The CDR3 sequence is CASSKSVGRPNTGELFF. In DNA, the CDR3 is TGTGCCAGCAGCAAATCAGTGGGGAGACCGAACACCGGGGAGCTGTTTTTT.

At least ten counts were recorded for this clonotype. The chain uses TRBV12-3 or TRBV12-4 and TRBJ1-6; 8 bases align to TRBD1. The CDR3 covers 14 residues. V was clipped by 3 bases and J by 10 bases; unmatched bases: 5. The chain's CDR3 is CASSFGQGGSPLHF. CDR3 DNA sequence: TGTGCCAGCAGTTTTGGACAGGGCGGGTCACCCCTCCACTTT.

The chain employs TRBV30 and TRBJ2-4, with TRBD1 matching 8 bases. Germline trimming cut 0 bases from V and 0 bases from J; bases unmatched to any gene: 7. This CDR3 has 17 residues. In germline, CDR1 is GTSNPN, CDR2 SVGIG (reference sequence). CDR3 protein: CAWSVSDRGLAKNIQYF. CDR3 DNA: TGTGCCTGGAGTGTTAGTGACAGGGGACTAGCCAAAAACATTCAGTACTTC.

This clonotype came up many times. The V gene is TRBV20-1, the J gene TRBJ2-7, with 8 bases lining up with TRBD2. V gave up 3 bases and J gave up 2 bases; unmatched junction bases: 3. The CDR3 has 13 residues. Germline V gene sequence: CDR1 DFQATT, CDR2 SNEGSKA (reference sequence). The CDR3 is CSASRGRPYEQYF. CDR3 nucleotide sequence: TGCAGTGCTAGCCGCGGGAGGCCCTACGAGCAGTACTTC.

This clonotype was detected many times. The chain couples TRBV28 to TRBJ2-1; TRBD2 matches at 7 bases. In germline, CDR1 is MDHEN, CDR2 SYDVKM. The CDR3 consists of 15 residues. Trimming cost V 7 bases and J 8 bases; bases outside gene matches: 14. In DNA, the CDR3 is TGTGCCAGCACTCCTCGGCGGGAGTGGGACTATGAGCAGTTCTTC. This sequence encodes CASTPRREWDYEQFF.

The J gene is TRBJ2-3, the V gene TRBV7-2; D uncertain. The end of the DNA aligns better with TRBJ1-5, so the J call may be wrong. The CDR3 is 17 residues long. Germline V gene data show CDR1 as SGHTA and CDR2 as FQGNSA. The CDR3 here is CASSPHRTSGNTDTQHF. The DNA of the CDR3 is TGTGCCAGCAGCCCCCATAGGACTAGCGGAAACACAGATACGCAGCATTTT.

This clonotype was picked up many times. V gene TRBV18 combines with J gene TRBJ2-7; D possibly matches TRBD1 or TRBD2 (6 bases each). Trimming removed 2 bases from V and 2 bases from J, with 13 bases in between. Germline CDR1 and CDR2: KGHSH and LQKENI. The CDR3 is 15 residues long. The CDR3 spells CASSPGGHYTYEQYF. CDR3 sequence (DNA): TGTGCCAGCTCACCAGGGGGGCATTATACCTACGAGCAGTACTTC.

This clonotype was counted ten times or more. J is TRBJ2-1 and V is TRBV27, with 11 bases identical to TRBD2. The V gene end was trimmed by 2 bases and the J gene end by 4 bases; junction bases not matched to a gene: 7. The length of the CDR3 is 17 residues. Germline V gene lookup returns CDR1 MNHEY and CDR2 SMNVEV (reference sequence). CDR3 residues: CASSLEPSGRSYNEQFF. DNA of the CDR3: TGTGCCAGCAGTTTAGAACCTAGCGGGAGGTCGTACAATGAGCAGTTCTTC.

This clonotype appeared many times. This chain joins TRBV10-1 and TRBJ1-2; D gene uncertain. V lost 3 bases, J lost 5 bases, and 16 bases lay in between. Germline V CDR1 and CDR2: WNHNN, SYGVQD (reference sequence). This CDR3 has 15 residues. The CDR3 region is CASSDSTEKKYGYTF. The CDR3 DNA reads as TGCGCCAGCAGTGATTCTACAGAGAAAAAATATGGCTACACCTTC.

V gene TRBV27 combines with J gene TRBJ2-1; 9 nucleotides line up with TRBD2. V trimming: 5 bases; J trimming: 5 bases; junction bases outside the gene matches: 10. Germline V CDR1 and CDR2: MNHEY, SMNVEV (reference sequence). CDR3 size: 16 residues. DNA of the CDR3: TGTGCCAGCAGTCCCCCTAGCGGGGCACTAAACAATGAGCAGTTCTTC. As protein: CASSPPSGALNNEQFF.